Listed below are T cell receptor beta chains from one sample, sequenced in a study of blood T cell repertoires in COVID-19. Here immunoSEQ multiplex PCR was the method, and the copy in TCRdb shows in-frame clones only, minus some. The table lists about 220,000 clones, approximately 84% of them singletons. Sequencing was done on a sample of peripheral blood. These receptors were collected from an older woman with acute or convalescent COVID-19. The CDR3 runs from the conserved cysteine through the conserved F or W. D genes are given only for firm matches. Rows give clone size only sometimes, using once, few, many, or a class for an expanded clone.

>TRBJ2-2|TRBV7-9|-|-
TGTGCCAGCAGCTTCAGTGTCGAGGCCACCGGGGAGCTGTTTTTT
CASSFSVEATGELFF
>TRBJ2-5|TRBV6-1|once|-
TGTGCCAGCAGTGAACGCAGGGGACCGAAAGAGACCCAGTACTTC
CASSERRGPKETQYF
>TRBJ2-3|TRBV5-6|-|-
TGTGCCAGCAGCTTGCCGGGTGTTCCCACAGATACGCAGTATTTT
CASSLPGVPTDTQYF
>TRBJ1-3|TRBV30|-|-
TGTGCCTGGAGCGGAACAGGGCGCTCTGGAAACACCATATATTTT
CAWSGTGRSGNTIYF
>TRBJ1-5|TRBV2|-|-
TGTGCCAGCAGTGTCAGGGTGAGGCAGCCCCAGCATTTT
CASSVRVRQPQHF
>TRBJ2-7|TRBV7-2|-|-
TGTGCCAGCAGCTTAGGCGGCCTACCCTCCTACGAGCAGTACTTC
CASSLGGLPSYEQYF
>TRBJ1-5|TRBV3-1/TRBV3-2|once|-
TGTGCCAGCAGCCAAGCCGGGAGTCAGCCCCAGCATTTT
CASSQAGSQPQHF
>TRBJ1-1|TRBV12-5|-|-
TGTGCTAGTGGTTTGTCCGGAGCCGAAGCTTTCTTT
CASGLSGAEAFF
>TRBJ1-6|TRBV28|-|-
TGTGCCAGCAGTTTATCAGGGCCCCGGAGTTCACCCCTCCACTTT
CASSLSGPRSSPLHF
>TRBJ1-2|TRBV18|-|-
TGTGCCAGCTCACGGGACACTCCTAACTATGGCTACACCTTC
CASSRDTPNYGYTF
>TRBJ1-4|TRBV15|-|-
TGTGCCACCAGCGCCCAAGGAGGCCGTGAAAAACTGTTTTTT
CATSAQGGREKLFF
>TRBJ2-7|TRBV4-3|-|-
TGCGCCAGCAGCCAAGCCACAGGAATCTACGAGCAGTACTTC
CASSQATGIYEQYF
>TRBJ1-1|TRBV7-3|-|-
TGTGCCAGCAGCCCGCAGCGTAGAGGAGAGACTGAAGCTTTCTTT
CASSPQRRGETEAFF
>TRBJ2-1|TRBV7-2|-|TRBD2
TGTGCCAGCAGCCCCCTTGGGGGGGTAGTCAATGAGCAGTTCTTC
CASSPLGGVVNEQFF
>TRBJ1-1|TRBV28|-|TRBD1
TGTGCCAGCAGCTCTCAGACAGGGGGCACTGAAGCTTTCTTT
CASSSQTGGTEAFF
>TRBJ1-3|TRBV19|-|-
TGTGCCAGTGGTGAGACTGCTGGAAACACCATATATTTT
CASGETAGNTIYF
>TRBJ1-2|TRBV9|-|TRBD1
TGTGCCAGCAGCCCCAGGGACAGGGGGCCGTATGGCTACACCTTC
CASSPRDRGPYGYTF
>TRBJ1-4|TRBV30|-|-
TGTGCCTGGAGTGTACTCCCAGAAAGGGGTGAAAAACTGTTTTTT
CAWSVLPERGEKLFF
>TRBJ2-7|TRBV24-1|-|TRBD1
TGTGCCACCAGACAGGGGGCCTACGAGCAGTACTTC
CATRQGAYEQYF
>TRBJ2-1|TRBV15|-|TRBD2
TGTGCCACCAGCAGAGATCTGGCTAGCGGGGGGGGTCAGGAGCAGTTCTTC
CATSRDLASGGGQEQFF
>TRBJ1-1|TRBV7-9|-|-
TGTGCCAGCAGCTTTGAGGGCGTGAACACTGAAGCTTTCTTT
CASSFEGVNTEAFF
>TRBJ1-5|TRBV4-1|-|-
TGCGCCAGCAGCCAAGTCGGGACTCTCGGAAATCAGCCCCAGCATTTT
CASSQVGTLGNQPQHF
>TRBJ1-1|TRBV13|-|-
TGTGCCAGCAGCTTAGCCCCAGGGTTACTGAACACTGAAGCTTTCTTT
CASSLAPGLLNTEAFF
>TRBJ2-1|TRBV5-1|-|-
TGCGCCAGCAGCTTGTGGCCCAATGAGCAGTTCTTC
CASSLWPNEQFF
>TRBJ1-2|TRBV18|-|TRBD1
TGTGCCAGCTCACCCGGGCCAGGGGGAAGAGGAGGCTATGGCTACACCTTC
CASSPGPGGRGGYGYTF
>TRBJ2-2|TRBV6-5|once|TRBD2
TGTGCCAGCAGTTCCCCCGTATGGGGGGGCACCGGGGAGCTGTTTTTT
CASSSPVWGGTGELFF
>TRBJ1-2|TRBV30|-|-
TGTGCGCTAAGCGAGGCTAACTATGGCTACACCTTC
CALSEANYGYTF
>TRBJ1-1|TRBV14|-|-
TGTGCCAGCAGCCAAATTGGACCCCGGGGTAGCACTGAAGCTTTCTTT
CASSQIGPRGSTEAFF
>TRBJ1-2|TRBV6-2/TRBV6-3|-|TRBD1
TGTGCCAGCAGTTATCCCCAGGGGGACGGCTACACCTTC
CASSYPQGDGYTF
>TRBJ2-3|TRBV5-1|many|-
TGCGCCAGCAGCTATGTTGCGGGGAGTAGCACAGATACGCAGTATTTT
CASSYVAGSSTDTQYF
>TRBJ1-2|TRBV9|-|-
TGTGCCAGCAGCGTAGAACTCGGGGGATACTATGGCTACACCTTC
CASSVELGGYYGYTF
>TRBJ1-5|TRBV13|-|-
TGTGCCAGCAGCTTAGGTGGGGCCCAGCCCCAGCATTTT
CASSLGGAQPQHF
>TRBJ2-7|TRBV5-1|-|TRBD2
TGCGCCAGCAGGTCCGGGACTAGCGGGCCGACAGGGGAGTACTTC
CASRSGTSGPTGEYF
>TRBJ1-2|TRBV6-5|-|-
TGTGCCAGCAGTTATCGGCAGGGAACTAACTATGGCTACACCTTC
CASSYRQGTNYGYTF
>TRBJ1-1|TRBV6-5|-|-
TGTGCCACCCAGGTGGGCAAGAACACTGAAGCTTTCTTT
CATQVGKNTEAFF
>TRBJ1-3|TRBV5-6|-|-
TGTGCCAGCAGCTTAAGGAGGGGTCTTTCTGGAAACACCATATATTTT
CASSLRRGLSGNTIYF
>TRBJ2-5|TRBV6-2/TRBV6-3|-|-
TGTGCCAGCAGTTTTCAGGAAACAGGGACCCAGTACTTC
CASSFQETGTQYF
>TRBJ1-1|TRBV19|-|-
TGTGCCAGTAGTACCTGGGACACTTGGGGGACTGAAGCTTTCTTT
CASSTWDTWGTEAFF
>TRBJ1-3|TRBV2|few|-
TGTGCCAGCAGTGTGGTACAGGCTGGAAACACCATATATTTT
CASSVVQAGNTIYF
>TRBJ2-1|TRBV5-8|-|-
TGTGCCAGCAGCTCCCAGGGGGGCGCAGGGGCATGGAATGAGCAGTTCTTC
CASSSQGGAGAWNEQFF
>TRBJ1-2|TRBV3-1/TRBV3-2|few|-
TGTGCCAGCAGCCAAGGGGGACACGATACCTATGGCTACACCTTC
CASSQGGHDTYGYTF
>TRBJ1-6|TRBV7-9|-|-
TGTGCCAGCAGCCGACAGAATTCACCCCTCCACTTT
CASSRQNSPLHF
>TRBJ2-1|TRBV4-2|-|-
TGTGCCAGCAGCCAACTTCCGGCGGGGTCAACCTACAATGAGCAGTTCTTC
CASSQLPAGSTYNEQFF
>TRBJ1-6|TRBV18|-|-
TGTGCCAGCTCACACGACCGGGGCTATAATTCACCCCTCCACTTT
CASSHDRGYNSPLHF
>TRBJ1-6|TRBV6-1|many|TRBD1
TGTGCCAGCAGTGTGAAACCGGGACAGAGCAATTCACCCCTCCACTTT
CASSVKPGQSNSPLHF
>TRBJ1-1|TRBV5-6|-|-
TGTGCCAGCAGCACAAGACAGTCGAACACTGAAGCTTTCTTT
CASSTRQSNTEAFF
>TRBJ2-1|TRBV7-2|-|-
TGTGCCAGCAAACGGGGGGCTCATGTTCCTGAGCAGTTCTTC
CASKRGAHVPEQFF
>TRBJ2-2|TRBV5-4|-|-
TGTGCCAGCAGCTTCCCGGGGACCGGGGAGCTGTTTTTT
CASSFPGTGELFF
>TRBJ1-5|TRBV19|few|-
TGTGCCTCCGACGGGGGTAAGGGGTGGAGCAATCAGCCCCAGCATTTT
CASDGGKGWSNQPQHF
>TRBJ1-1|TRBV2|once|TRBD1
TGTGCCAGCAGTAAGAGGACAGGGGGCTCCTTCGTAACTGAAGCTTTCTTT
CASSKRTGGSFVTEAFF
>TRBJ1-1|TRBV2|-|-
TGTGCCAGCCGGGAAACAAGGCCGAACACTGAAGCTTTCTTT
CASRETRPNTEAFF
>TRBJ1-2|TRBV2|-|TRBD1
TGTGCCAGCAGTGAATCTCGGACAGGGGACCTCTATGGCTACACCTTC
CASSESRTGDLYGYTF
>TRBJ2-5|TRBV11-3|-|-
TGTGCCAGCAGCAAAGGACTGGACTGGACCCAAGAGACCCAGTACTTC
CASSKGLDWTQETQYF
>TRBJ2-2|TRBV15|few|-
TGTGCCACCAGCAGTCGACAGGCCGGGGAGCTGTTTTTT
CATSSRQAGELFF
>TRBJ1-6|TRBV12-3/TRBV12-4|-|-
TGTGCCAGCAGTGAATCAGTTTCGAGGGCCCTCCACTTT
CASSESVSRALHF
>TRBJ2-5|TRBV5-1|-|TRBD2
TGCGCCAGCAGCTTGGATACTAGCGGGGGGAGTTTGAAGACCCAGTACTTC
CASSLDTSGGSLKTQYF
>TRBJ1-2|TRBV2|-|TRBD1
TGTGCCAGCAGACCGACAGGGGCCTATGGCTACACCTTC
CASRPTGAYGYTF